These 27 T cell receptor beta chains came from one sample sequenced in a study of cytomegalovirus exposure and HLA in healthy donors. PCR employed 60 Vbeta and 13 Jbeta primers. TCRdb's copy holds only in-frame clones and misses some; the assay was immunoSEQ multiplex PCR. The sample has about 190,000 clones. Sequences were obtained from PBMCs. Receptor source: a man aged 30-40 years in good health and CMV-seronegative.

The chain carries TRBV27 and TRBJ2-7; 9 nucleotides line up with TRBD1. Germline V CDR1 and CDR2: MNHEY, SMNVEV (reference sequence). CDR3 length equals 16 residues. With 5 bases clipped from V and 2 bases from J, the junction kept 10 bases outside the gene matches. For the CDR3, the DNA is TGTGCCAGCAGTACGGACAGGGGAACCCTCGCCTACGAGCAGTACTTC. It is translated as CASSTDRGTLAYEQYF.

This chain uses TRBV7-6 with TRBJ2-6, with 8 bases that match TRBD1. The germline gives CDR1 SGHVS, CDR2 FNYEAQ. There are 19 residues in the CDR3. Losses at the gene ends were 2 bases for V and 4 bases for J; bases not matched to a gene: 13. The CDR3 is CASSLWTSQGAGGANVLTF. CDR3 nucleotide sequence: TGTGCCAGCAGCTTATGGACGTCTCAGGGGGCGGGGGGGGCCAACGTCCTGACTTTC.

The chain recombines TRBV19 with TRBJ2-4, with D perhaps TRBD1 (5 bases). Trimming pared 9 bases from V and 0 bases from J, leaving 9 bases between. CDR1 LNHDA and CDR2 SQIVND come from the germline V gene (reference sequence). This CDR3 comprises 13 residues. The CDR3 DNA reads TGTGCCAGCACGACAGTAGCCAAAAACATTCAGTACTTC. It yields the protein CASTTVAKNIQYF.

This chain uses TRBV30 with TRBJ1-3, with TRBD1 identical over 7 bases. The J segment lost 1 base and the V segment lost 4 bases, leaving 7 bases of the junction unmatched. The CDR3 contains 15 residues. CDR1 and CDR2 (germline): GTSNPN, SVGIG (reference sequence). For the CDR3, the DNA is TGTGCCTGGATCCTCTCAGGGGGATCTGGAAACACCATATATTTT. Amino acid sequence: CAWILSGGSGNTIYF.

The chain couples TRBV6-5 to TRBJ1-1; D uncertain. Germline V lookup: CDR1 MNHEY, CDR2 SVGAGI. Between the trimmed V and J ends, which lost 6 bases and 5 bases, there was a span of 16 bases. This CDR3 is built from 14 residues. CDR3: CASSPDRGYTEAFF. For the CDR3, the DNA is TGTGCCAGCAGCCCAGACCGAGGATATACTGAAGCTTTCTTT.

This chain uses TRBV7-6 with TRBJ2-2, with D possibly matching TRBD1 (6 bases). V lost 11 bases to trimming and J lost 5 bases, with 21 bases between them. The CDR3 spans 15 residues. Germline V gene data show CDR1 as SGHVS and CDR2 as FNYEAQ. In DNA, the CDR3 is TGTGCCGGATACGCGTTAGAGGGGGAAACCGGGGAGCTGTTTTTT. Amino acids: CAGYALEGETGELFF.

This chain links TRBV29-1 with TRBJ1-2, with D possibly matching TRBD1 (5 bases). Between the trimmed V and J ends, which lost 0 bases and 5 bases, there was a span of 13 bases. Germline CDR1 is SQVTM and CDR2 is ANQGSEA. The CDR3 extends over 14 amino acids. CDR3 sequence reads: CSVEDLRSGYGYTF. The CDR3 DNA sequence: TGCAGCGTTGAAGATCTGAGGTCAGGGTATGGCTACACCTTC. The entire variable domain, with the rest obtained from reference TRBV29-1 and TRBJ1-2, is as follows: SAVISQKPSRDICQRGTSLTIQCQVDSQVTMMFWYRQQPGQSLTLIATANQGSEATYESGFVIDKFPISRPNLTFSTLTVSNMSPEDSSIYLCSVEDLRSGYGYTFGSGTRLTVV.

V and J are TRBV11-3 and TRBJ2-7; 7 bases map to TRBD1. CDR1 SGHNT and CDR2 YENEEA come from the germline V gene. The CDR3 covers 15 residues. The J segment lost 0 bases and the V segment lost 5 bases, leaving 7 bases of the junction unmatched. The CDR3 DNA reads as TGTGCCAGCAGCCTGGCCGGGACAGACTCCTACGAGCAGTACTTC. It is translated as CASSLAGTDSYEQYF.

The rearrangement uses TRBV6-5 and TRBJ2-7; D perhaps matches TRBD1 (6 bases). Germline lookup yields CDR1 MNHEY and CDR2 SVGAGI. Trimming took 1 base from V and 2 from J, leaving 15 bases between them. CDR3 length: 16 residues. The CDR3: CASSYFATGTTYEQYF. The CDR3 DNA follows: TGTGCCAGCAGTTACTTTGCGACAGGCACGACCTACGAGCAGTACTTC.

The chain is built from TRBV29-1 and TRBJ1-2; TRBD1 aligns across 8 bases. The CDR3 runs 13 residues. CDR1 and CDR2 (germline): SQVTM, ANQGSEA. Germline trimming cut 3 bases from V and 4 bases from J; bases unmatched to any gene: 4. CDR3 DNA: TGCAGCGTTGACCAGGGGGCCACCTATGGCTACACCTTC. Amino acids: CSVDQGATYGYTF. The variable domain in full, completed from reference TRBV29-1 and TRBJ1-2, reads SAVISQKPSRDICQRGTSLTIQCQVDSQVTMMFWYRQQPGQSLTLIATANQGSEATYESGFVIDKFPISRPNLTFSTLTVSNMSPEDSSIYLCSVDQGATYGYTFGSGTRLTVV.

The chain carries TRBV12-5 and TRBJ2-5, with D unresolved. Trimming took off 6 bases at V and 4 bases at J, with 6 bases between the two ends. This CDR3 is built from 11 residues. In germline, CDR1 is LGHNT, CDR2 FRNRAP. The CDR3 DNA sequence: TGTGCTAGTGGACTCGGAGAGACCCAGTACTTC. It specifies CASGLGETQYF.

The chain couples TRBV6-5 to TRBJ2-2; D remains ambiguous. The CDR3 has 15 amino acids. The V end was cut by 0 bases, the J end by 5 bases, with 10 bases between. Germline values: CDR1 MNHEY, CDR2 SVGAGI. This CDR3 reads CASSYSIPATGELFF. The CDR3 DNA sequence: TGTGCCAGCAGTTACTCGATCCCAGCGACCGGGGAGCTGTTTTTT.

This sequence joins TRBV10-3 and TRBJ1-1, with D maybe TRBD1 (6 bases). The CDR3 runs to 15 residues. Germline CDR1 reads ENHRY; CDR2 reads SYGVKD. The ends were cut back, 4 bases at V and 0 bases at J, with 12 bases in the middle. The CDR3 loop is CAISGTALMNTEAFF. CDR3 in DNA: TGTGCCATCAGTGGGACAGCCTTGATGAACACTGAAGCTTTCTTT.

This chain links TRBV11-2 with TRBJ2-3; TRBD2 agrees at 7 bases. CDR3 length equals 14 residues. V was clipped by 4 bases and J by 4 bases; unmatched bases: 5. CDR1 is SGHAT, CDR2 FQNNGV, per germline. The CDR3 region is CASSYRLASDTQYF. The DNA for the CDR3 is TGTGCCAGCAGCTACCGACTAGCCTCAGATACGCAGTATTTT.

The CDR3, as DNA: TGTGCCAGCAGAGACGCCAGGGAAGTGGAAGAGACCCAGTACTTC. This sequence encodes CASRDAREVEETQYF. The J gene is TRBJ2-5, the V gene TRBV6-7; TRBD1 is a possible D gene (5 bases). TRBV6-7 is an open reading frame, and its role is uncertain. Trimming shortened V by 6 bases and J by 3 bases, and 17 bases separated the two germline ends. The CDR3 is made up of 15 amino acids.

This chain connects TRBV5-1 to TRBJ1-2, with a possible D match to TRBD1 (6 bases). CDR1 SGHRS and CDR2 YFSETQ come from the germline V gene. V lost 1 base and J lost 8, with 12 bases in between. This CDR3 region has 13 residues. The CDR3 DNA reads as TGCGCCAGCAGCTTGATACAGGACAGCGGCTACACCTTC. Translated: CASSLIQDSGYTF.

The chain links TRBV18 to TRBJ2-2; 10 bases map to TRBD1. This CDR3 has 15 amino acids. The germline V gene has CDR1 KGHSH and CDR2 LQKENI. V lost 6 bases to trimming and J lost 1 base; unmatched junction nucleotides: 2. DNA for the CDR3: TGTGCCAGCTCCGGACAGGGGGGGAACACCGGGGAGCTGTTTTTT. This sequence encodes CASSGQGGNTGELFF.

V is TRBV5-4 and J is TRBJ2-1, with 7 bases lining up with TRBD1. This CDR3 is built from 15 residues. In germline, CDR1 is SGHNT, CDR2 YYREEE (reference sequence). The V and J ends lost 0 bases and 7 bases, in that order; junction bases with no gene match: 7. The CDR3 DNA sequence: TGTGCCAGCAGCTTGGAACAGGGGCGACGGAATGAGCAGTTCTTC. Protein product: CASSLEQGRRNEQFF.

On this clone: The same CDR3 is also encoded by other DNA sequences in this sample. The chain couples TRBV9 to TRBJ2-3, with 9 bases fitting TRBD2. V dropped 0 bases and J dropped 6; count of bases not matched to a gene: 2. The germline V gene encodes CDR1 SGDLS and CDR2 YYNGEE. The CDR3 is 14 residues long. The CDR3 DNA is TGTGCCAGCAGCGTAGGCGGGAGGGCCGATACGCAGTATTTT. This sequence encodes CASSVGGRADTQYF. The complete variable domain, with remaining parts taken from reference TRBV9 and TRBJ2-3, reads DSGVTQTPKHLITATGQRVTLRCSPRSGDLSVYWYQQSLDQGLQFLIQYYNGEERAKGNILERFSAQQFPDLHSELNLSSLELGDSALYFCASSVGGRADTQYFGPGTRLTVL.

The chain joins TRBV2 to TRBJ2-7, with D maybe TRBD1 (5 bases). This CDR3 region has 11 residues. Looked up from germline, CDR1 is SNHLY and CDR2 is FYNNEI. Trimming took off 5 bases at V and 8 bases at J, with 10 bases between the two ends. Written as DNA, the CDR3 is TGTGCCAGCAGTCGACAGATTAAGCAGTACTTC. Protein sequence: CASSRQIKQYF.

This chain uses TRBV21-1 with TRBJ2-7; no DNA check was done on the table's D call, TRBD2. TRBV21-1 is reported as a pseudogene. The CDR3 is made up of 17 amino acids. The CDR3 DNA follows: TGTGCCAGCAGCAAAGAGATGGCTAGCGCGTTCTCCTACGAGCAGTACTTC. Amino acids: CASSKEMASAFSYEQYF.

The chain uses TRBV6-1 and TRBJ1-2; D perhaps matches TRBD1 (5 bases). The CDR3 sequence is 13 residues long. The germline V and J ends were trimmed by 7 bases and 5 bases, with 14 bases remaining between them. Germline-derived CDR1 and CDR2 are MNHNS and SASEGT. The CDR3 sequence: CASTIDRLYGYTF. The CDR3 DNA sequence: TGTGCCAGCACTATCGACAGACTTTATGGCTACACCTTC.

The rearrangement links TRBV9 to TRBJ2-2; 7 nucleotides line up with TRBD1. Unmatched junction bases numbered 5, after V lost 0 bases and J lost 3 bases. CDR3 length equals 16 residues. Looked up from germline, CDR1 is SGDLS and CDR2 is YYNGEE. The CDR3 nucleotides read TGTGCCAGCAGCGTAGGGCCAGGGGGTCACACCGGGGAGCTGTTTTTT. It translates to CASSVGPGGHTGELFF.

This chain links TRBV19 with TRBJ1-5; D unclear. Per germline, CDR1 LNHDA and CDR2 SQIVND (reference sequence). The CDR3 sequence is 14 residues long. V lost 6 bases and J lost 10, with 19 bases in between. CDR3 bases: TGTGCCAGTAGGGACCGGGGTCTCAATCGTCCCCAGCATTTT. It encodes CASRDRGLNRPQHF.

This rearrangement joins TRBV28 to TRBJ2-7; no clear D. CDR1 is MDHEN and CDR2 is SYDVKM in the germline V gene. The CDR3 is 12 residues long. Between the trimmed V and J ends, which lost 5 bases and 2 bases, there was a span of 7 bases. CDR3 nucleotides: TGTGCCAGCAGTCTCAGGCCCTACGAGCAGTACTTC. Its protein product is CASSLRPYEQYF.

As concerns this clone: The junction shows a germline mismatch at one end, possibly a read error. The rearrangement joins TRBV28 to TRBJ1-2, with 10 bases fitting TRBD1. The CDR3 has 15 amino acids. CDR1 and CDR2 (germline): MDHEN, SYDVKM. The chain's CDR3 is CASSSSGTGDYGYAF. As DNA, the CDR3 is TGTGCCAGCAGTTCCTCCGGGACAGGGGACTATGGCTACGCCTTC.

The chain recombines TRBV5-4 with TRBJ2-5; D perhaps matches TRBD1 (5 bases). The CDR3 runs to 15 residues. In germline, CDR1 is SGHNT, CDR2 YYREEE (reference sequence). The V gene lost 4 bases and the J gene lost 4 bases, with 17 bases spanning the gap. The CDR3 protein is CASSLDVGHSETQYF. The CDR3 DNA follows: TGTGCCAGCAGCCTGGACGTCGGACATTCAGAGACCCAGTACTTC.